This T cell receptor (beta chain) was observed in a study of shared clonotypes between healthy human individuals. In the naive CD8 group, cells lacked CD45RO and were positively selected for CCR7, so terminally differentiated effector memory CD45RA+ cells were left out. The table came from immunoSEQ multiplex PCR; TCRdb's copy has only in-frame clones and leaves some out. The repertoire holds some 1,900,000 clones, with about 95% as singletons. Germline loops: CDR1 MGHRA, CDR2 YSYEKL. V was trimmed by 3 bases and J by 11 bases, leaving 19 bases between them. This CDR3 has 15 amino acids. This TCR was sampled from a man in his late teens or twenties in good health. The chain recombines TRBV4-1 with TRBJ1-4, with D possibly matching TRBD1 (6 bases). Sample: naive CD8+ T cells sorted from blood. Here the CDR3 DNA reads TGCGCCAGCAGCCACGAGACAGGCCTTTTAGGGAAACTGTTTTTT. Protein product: CASSHETGLLGKLFF.